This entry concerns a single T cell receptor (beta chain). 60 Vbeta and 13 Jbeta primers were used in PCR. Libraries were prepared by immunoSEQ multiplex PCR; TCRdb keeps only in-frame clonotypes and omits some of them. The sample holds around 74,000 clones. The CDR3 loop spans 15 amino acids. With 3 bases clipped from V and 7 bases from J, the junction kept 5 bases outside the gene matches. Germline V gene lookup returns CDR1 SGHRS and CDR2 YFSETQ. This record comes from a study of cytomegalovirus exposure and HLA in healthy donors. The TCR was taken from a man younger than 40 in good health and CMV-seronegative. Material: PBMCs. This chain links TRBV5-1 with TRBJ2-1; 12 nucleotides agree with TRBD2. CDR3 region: CASSSLAGGWNEQFF. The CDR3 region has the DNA TGCGCCAGCAGCTCACTAGCGGGAGGTTGGAATGAGCAGTTCTTC.